This T cell receptor beta chain comes out of a study of blood T cell repertoires in COVID-19. Sequencing used immunoSEQ multiplex PCR; TCRdb keeps in-frame clones, though not all of them. The table lists roughly 150,000 clones, over 75% of them singletons. This clonotype was sampled from a woman between 40 and 55 years old with acute or convalescent COVID-19. Sequenced material: peripheral blood.

CDR3 DNA: TGTGCCAGCAGCTTTGCATCGGCAGGGCCATTGCTCCACTATGGCTACACCTTC. Residues: CASSFASAGPLLHYGYTF. The chain recombines TRBV11-3 with TRBJ1-2; D may be TRBD1 (5 bases). The CDR3 has 18 residues. The V gene lost 3 bases and the J gene lost 3 bases, with 23 bases spanning the gap. Germline V lookup: CDR1 SGHNT, CDR2 YENEEA.